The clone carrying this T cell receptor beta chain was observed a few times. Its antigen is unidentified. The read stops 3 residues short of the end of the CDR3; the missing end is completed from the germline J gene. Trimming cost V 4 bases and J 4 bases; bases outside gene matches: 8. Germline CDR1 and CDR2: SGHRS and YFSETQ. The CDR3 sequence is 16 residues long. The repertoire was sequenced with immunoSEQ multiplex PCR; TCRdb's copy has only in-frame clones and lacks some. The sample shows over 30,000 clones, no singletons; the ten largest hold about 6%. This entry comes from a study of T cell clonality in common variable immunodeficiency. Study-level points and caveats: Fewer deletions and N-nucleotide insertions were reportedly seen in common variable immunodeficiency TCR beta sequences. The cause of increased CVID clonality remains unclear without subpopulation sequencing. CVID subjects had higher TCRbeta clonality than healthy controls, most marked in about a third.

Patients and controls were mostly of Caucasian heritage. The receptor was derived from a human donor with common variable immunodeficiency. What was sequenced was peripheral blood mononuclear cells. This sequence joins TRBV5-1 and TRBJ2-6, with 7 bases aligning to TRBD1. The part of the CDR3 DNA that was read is TGCGCCAGCAGCGCAAACACAGGGGCCGGGGCCAACGTC. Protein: CASSANTGAGANV. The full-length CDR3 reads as CASSANTGAGANVLTF.